The clone carrying this TCR beta chain was recorded at least ten times. What it recognizes is unknown. These data belong to a study of early T cells in non-severe SARS-CoV-2 infection. As for the study in general: The authors sequenced bulk RNA from unsorted whole blood, leaving chains unpaired. Study observations and caveats: Anti-spike CD8 responses were favored in VDJdb matching, and private and CD4 specificities were missed.

After removal of 7 bases from V and 4 bases from J, the junction contained 18 bases not matched to a gene. Germline V lookup: CDR1 DFQATT, CDR2 SNEGSKA (reference sequence). This CDR3 comprises 17 residues. Unique molecular identifiers were attached to individual cDNA molecules. TCRdb itself ran the 5' RACE reads through MiXCR, one entry per CDR3 protein. The data hold fewer than 80,000 distinct CDR3 sequences, with over 9% observed a single time. Sequencing was done on a sample of whole blood. This chain joins TRBV20-1 and TRBJ2-7; 11 nucleotides line up with TRBD2. The origin of this receptor is an adult who was a healthcare worker with PCR-confirmed SARS-CoV-2 infection or an uninfected control (not recorded which). The DNA for the CDR3 is TGCAGTGATGTGAAACCGGGAGCTAGCGGGAGGAGGTACGAGCAGTACTTC. Its protein product is CSDVKPGASGRRYEQYF.